This TCR beta chain is from a study of cytomegalovirus exposure and HLA in healthy donors. Worth noting for this clone: Its antigen remains unknown.

Trimming shortened V by 6 bases and J by 0 bases, and 12 bases separated the two germline ends. CDR3 length: 15 residues. In germline, CDR1 is MNHEY, CDR2 SVGAGI. The PCR used 60 Vbeta and 13 Jbeta primers. Profiled with immunoSEQ multiplex PCR; TCRdb holds only in-frame clones, not every one. The data contain 130,000 or so clones, almost 85% of them singletons. Study outcomes and limitations: Within an earlier analysis, most TCR beta V segments proved productive either about 90% or about 30% of the time. Both high specificity and high sensitivity reportedly marked the classifier's diagnosis of cytomegalovirus status.

Sequenced input: PBMCs. This chain joins TRBV6-5 and TRBJ1-5, with D unresolved. The TCR was taken from a woman between 18 and 30 years old in good health and CMV-seronegative. The CDR3, as DNA: TGTGCCAGCAGCCATAACCACGGTAGCAATCAGCCCCAGCATTTT. Translation: CASSHNHGSNQPQHF.